This passage covers 9 T cell receptor beta chains from one sample sequenced in a study. TCRdb fed the 5' RACE reads into MiXCR, producing one record per CDR3 protein. Among tens of thousands of distinct CDR3 sequences listed, 25% to 30% were seen once. Specimen: tumor-infiltrating memory CD4+ T cells sorted from the breast tumor. Documented subset: memory CD4+ T cells, CD4+CD45RO+CD25-. These receptor sequences come from a female donor with breast cancer.

In its sample, this clonotype was seen a few times. This chain joins TRBV6-5 and TRBJ1-1, with 7 bases fitting TRBD1. The CDR3 is made up of 14 amino acids. The germline CDR1 and CDR2 sequences are MNHEY and SVGAGI. J lost 5 bases, V lost 5 bases, and 8 bases had no gene match. CDR3 loop: CASSTRQGGTEAFF. CDR3 sequence (DNA): TGTGCCAGCAGTACACGACAGGGTGGGACTGAAGCTTTCTTT.

This clonotype was observed a handful of times. Sequence at one end of the junction differs from germline and may be a read error. The rearrangement joins TRBV7-7 to TRBJ2-2; D not certain. This CDR3 region has 14 residues. Germline V gene sequence: CDR1 SSHAT, CDR2 FNYEAQ (reference sequence). CDR3 sequence reads: CASSRRESGGELFF. The CDR3 DNA follows: TGTGCTAGCAGCCGAAGGGAATCCGGCGGGGAGCTGTTTTTT.

By sample fraction, this clonotype is medium-sized (0.01 to 0.1%). This sequence joins TRBV9 and TRBJ2-1; unclear D gene. This CDR3 is 14 amino acids long. Germline CDR1 SGDLS, CDR2 YYNGEE. V lost 0 bases, J lost 4 bases, and 8 bases lay in between. This chain's CDR3 is CASSVGLEYNEQFF. The CDR3 DNA follows: TGTGCCAGCAGCGTAGGACTTGAGTACAATGAGCAGTTCTTC.

CDR3: CASSLGWGTPEAFF. DNA of the CDR3: TGTGCCAGCAGCTTAGGATGGGGAACCCCTGAAGCTTTCTTT. The genes are TRBV7-9 and TRBJ1-1; D gene unclear. V gave up 1 base and J gave up 6 bases, with 12 bases separating them. The CDR3 spans 14 residues. Germline loops: CDR1 SEHNR, CDR2 FQNEAQ (reference sequence).

This clonotype has a handful of counts. The chain combines TRBV12-3 or TRBV12-4 with TRBJ1-5, with no clear D. The CDR3 sequence is 13 residues long. V shed 3 bases and J shed 6 bases, with 9 bases lying between them. This CDR3 is CASSFWVGQPQHF. For the CDR3, the DNA is TGTGCCAGCAGTTTTTGGGTAGGTCAGCCCCAGCATTTT.

CDR3 sequence (DNA): TGTGCCAGCAGCTTAGGACAGGGGGCGGTTCAGTACTTC. Its protein product is CASSLGQGAVQYF. This chain joins TRBV7-2 and TRBJ2-4, with 10 bases identical to TRBD1. The CDR3 extends over 13 amino acids. Germline V lookup: CDR1 SGHTA, CDR2 FQGNSA. Unmatched junction bases numbered 2, after V lost 1 base and J lost 11 bases.

This clonotype was counted a few times. V gene TRBV4-3 combines with J gene TRBJ2-1; D is undetermined. CDR3 size: 14 residues. The ends were cut back, 0 bases at V and 9 bases at J, with 12 bases in the middle. The V gene's germline CDR1 is LGHNA and CDR2 YSLEER. In nucleotides, the CDR3 is TGCGCCAGCAGCCAAGAGGCTAGATCGACTGAGCAGTTCTTC. It specifies CASSQEARSTEQFF.

V and J are TRBV19 and TRBJ2-7, with D unresolved. V was pared by 4 bases and J by 5 bases, with 12 bases between. The germline gives CDR1 LNHDA, CDR2 SQIVND (reference sequence). This CDR3 region has 13 residues. The CDR3 DNA reads TGTGCCAGTAGTAGTACGTCCGGCGACGAGCAGTACTTC. It specifies CASSSTSGDEQYF.

A word on this clonotype: This clone may be a read error of a much larger clone one base away. The gene calls are TRBV5-1 and TRBJ1-3, with D unclear. Germline CDR1 is SGHRS and CDR2 is YFSETQ. The CDR3 has 16 residues. In nucleotides, the CDR3 is TGCGCCAGCAGCACTACTAGCAGGAGCTCTGGAATCACCATATATTTT. Amino acid sequence: CASSTTSRSSGITIYF.